A selection of T cell receptor beta chains follows, all from one sample in a study of CD8 T cells in ankylosing spondylitis. TCRdb independently ran MiXCR on the 5' RACE reads; one entry per CDR3 protein. The repertoire holds about 240,000 distinct CDR3 sequences, with 8.6% as singletons. What was sequenced was blood, either unsorted or a sorted T cell fraction (not recorded which). The source is a male donor with ankylosing spondylitis or in good health (not recorded which). Each CDR3 is given with its conserved first and last residue. The order of the fields is V gene, D gene, J gene, clone size, CDR3 length, CDR3 protein, CDR3 DNA. The D gene is left open where the match is weak. Rows give clone size only sometimes, using once, few, many, or a class for an expanded clone.

V gene: TRBV4-3; D gene: -; J gene: TRBJ2-1; clone size: -; CDR3 length: 13; CDR3 protein: CASSQVAWGEQFF; CDR3 DNA: TGCGCCAGCAGCCAAGTCGCCTGGGGGGAGCAGTTCTTC
V gene: TRBV5-1; D gene: -; J gene: TRBJ1-1; clone size: many; CDR3 length: 12; CDR3 protein: CASSLGLAEAFF; CDR3 DNA: TGCGCCAGCAGCTTGGGTCTAGCTGAAGCTTTCTTT
V gene: TRBV20-1; D gene: -; J gene: TRBJ2-4; clone size: many; CDR3 length: 14; CDR3 protein: CSAPQLGAKNIQYF; CDR3 DNA: TGCAGTGCTCCACAACTAGGGGCTAAAAACATTCAGTACTTC
V gene: TRBV27; D gene: -; J gene: TRBJ1-2; clone size: few; CDR3 length: 11; CDR3 protein: CASGGGYGYTF; CDR3 DNA: TGTGCCAGCGGGGGAGGCTATGGCTACACCTTC
V gene: TRBV5-6; D gene: -; J gene: TRBJ1-2; clone size: many; CDR3 length: 13; CDR3 protein: CATYRTARNGYTF; CDR3 DNA: TGTGCCACCTACCGGACAGCCCGGAATGGCTACACCTTC
V gene: TRBV2; D gene: -; J gene: TRBJ1-2; clone size: many; CDR3 length: 12; CDR3 protein: CATPQELGLYTF; CDR3 DNA: TGTGCCACACCACAAGAATTGGGCCTCTACACCTTC
V gene: TRBV10-2; D gene: -; J gene: TRBJ2-1; clone size: many; CDR3 length: 13; CDR3 protein: CASSERRQSEQFF; CDR3 DNA: TGCGCCAGCAGTGAGAGGCGTCAGAGTGAGCAGTTCTTC
V gene: TRBV3-1; D gene: -; J gene: TRBJ2-5; clone size: many; CDR3 length: 14; CDR3 protein: CASSHRQDQETQYF; CDR3 DNA: TGTGCCAGCAGCCACCGACAGGACCAAGAGACCCAGTACTTC
V gene: TRBV4-2; D gene: TRBD2; J gene: TRBJ2-3; clone size: many; CDR3 length: 19; CDR3 protein: CASSPRTSLAGVSTDTQYF; CDR3 DNA: TGTGCCAGCAGCCCCCGTACGAGCCTAGCGGGGGTTAGCACAGATACGCAGTATTTT
V gene: TRBV29-1; D gene: -; J gene: TRBJ1-2; clone size: many; CDR3 length: 13; CDR3 protein: CSVEARAAFGYTF; CDR3 DNA: TGCAGCGTTGAAGCCAGGGCTGCTTTTGGCTACACCTTC
V gene: TRBV21-1; D gene: -; J gene: TRBJ2-2; clone size: few; CDR3 length: 19; CDR3 protein: CASSKDRGSGRAVTGELFF; CDR3 DNA: TGTGCCAGCAGCAAAGACCGGGGCAGCGGGAGGGCCGTCACCGGGGAGCTGTTTTTT
V gene: TRBV29-1; D gene: -; J gene: TRBJ1-1; clone size: many; CDR3 length: 11; CDR3 protein: CGGALNTEAFF; CDR3 DNA: TGTGGGGGGGCCCTGAACACTGAAGCTTTCTTT
V gene: TRBV5-1; D gene: -; J gene: TRBJ1-5; clone size: many; CDR3 length: 13; CDR3 protein: CASSVQENQPQHF; CDR3 DNA: TGCGCCAGCAGCGTGCAGGAGAATCAGCCCCAGCATTTT
V gene: TRBV7-9; D gene: -; J gene: TRBJ2-1; clone size: few; CDR3 length: 13; CDR3 protein: CASSLAVGNEQFF; CDR3 DNA: TGTGCCAGCAGCTTAGCGGTTGGGAATGAGCAGTTCTTC
V gene: TRBV27; D gene: -; J gene: TRBJ1-2; clone size: many; CDR3 length: 12; CDR3 protein: CASRTGVYGYTF; CDR3 DNA: TGTGCCAGCAGGACAGGCGTCTATGGCTACACCTTC
V gene: TRBV5-1; D gene: -; J gene: TRBJ2-1; clone size: many; CDR3 length: 15; CDR3 protein: CASSFLAQNSNEQFF; CDR3 DNA: TGCGCCAGCAGCTTCTTAGCCCAGAACTCGAATGAGCAGTTCTTC
V gene: TRBV9; D gene: -; J gene: TRBJ1-6; clone size: many; CDR3 length: 15; CDR3 protein: CASSRGGQTNSPLHF; CDR3 DNA: TGTGCCAGCAGCAGAGGGGGGCAGACTAATTCACCCCTCCACTTT
V gene: TRBV10-3; D gene: TRBD1; J gene: TRBJ2-7; clone size: -; CDR3 length: 16; CDR3 protein: CAISEMKGQLSYEQYF; CDR3 DNA: TGTGCCATCAGTGAGATGAAGGGACAGCTCTCCTACGAGCAGTACTTC
V gene: TRBV6-1; D gene: -; J gene: TRBJ1-4; clone size: many; CDR3 length: 14; CDR3 protein: CASRAGSTNEKLFF; CDR3 DNA: TGTGCCAGCAGGGCGGGGTCCACTAATGAAAAACTGTTTTTT
V gene: TRBV5-5; D gene: -; J gene: TRBJ1-3; clone size: few; CDR3 length: 15; CDR3 protein: CASSLVAGTGNTIYF; CDR3 DNA: TGTGCCAGCAGCTTGGTGGCAGGGACTGGAAACACCATATATTTT
V gene: TRBV20-1; D gene: -; J gene: TRBJ2-3; clone size: many; CDR3 length: 14; CDR3 protein: CSATQPSSPDTQYF; CDR3 DNA: TGCAGTGCTACTCAACCTAGCTCTCCAGATACGCAGTATTTT
V gene: TRBV20-1; D gene: TRBD2; J gene: TRBJ2-1; clone size: -; CDR3 length: 14; CDR3 protein: CSAGTSGDYNEQFF; CDR3 DNA: TGCAGTGCCGGGACTAGCGGGGACTACAATGAGCAGTTCTTC
V gene: TRBV5-1; D gene: -; J gene: TRBJ2-7; clone size: -; CDR3 length: 12; CDR3 protein: CASSLDRAEQYF; CDR3 DNA: TGCGCCAGCAGCTTGGACAGGGCAGAGCAGTACTTC
V gene: TRBV6-1; D gene: TRBD2; J gene: TRBJ2-2; clone size: -; CDR3 length: 17; CDR3 protein: CASRAGTSGLGAGELFF; CDR3 DNA: TGTGCCAGCAGGGCCGGAACTAGCGGCCTTGGGGCCGGGGAGCTGTTTTTT
V gene: TRBV20-1; D gene: -; J gene: TRBJ1-2; clone size: many; CDR3 length: 13; CDR3 protein: CSARVGRAGGYTF; CDR3 DNA: TGCAGTGCTAGAGTGGGCAGGGCCGGTGGCTACACCTTC
V gene: TRBV3-1; D gene: -; J gene: TRBJ1-1; clone size: many; CDR3 length: 15; CDR3 protein: CASSQEWRGFTEAFF; CDR3 DNA: TGTGCCAGCAGCCAAGAATGGAGGGGTTTCACTGAAGCTTTCTTT
V gene: TRBV20-1; D gene: -; J gene: TRBJ2-3; clone size: many; CDR3 length: 12; CDR3 protein: CSAATSTDTQYF; CDR3 DNA: TGCAGTGCTGCCACAAGCACAGATACGCAGTATTTT
V gene: TRBV4-2; D gene: TRBD2; J gene: TRBJ2-7; clone size: many; CDR3 length: 16; CDR3 protein: CASSSRTSGISYEQYF; CDR3 DNA: TGTGCCAGCAGCTCACGGACTAGCGGCATTTCCTACGAGCAGTACTTC
V gene: TRBV5-1; D gene: -; J gene: TRBJ2-5; clone size: many; CDR3 length: 15; CDR3 protein: CASSLGGLSKETQYF; CDR3 DNA: TGCGCCAGCAGCTTGGGGGGACTGTCTAAAGAGACCCAGTACTTC
V gene: TRBV20-1; D gene: -; J gene: TRBJ1-2; clone size: many; CDR3 length: 11; CDR3 protein: CSVRGDYGYTF; CDR3 DNA: TGCAGTGTTAGGGGGGACTATGGCTACACCTTC
V gene: TRBV18; D gene: -; J gene: TRBJ2-3; clone size: many; CDR3 length: 13; CDR3 protein: CASSRENTDTQYF; CDR3 DNA: TGTGCCAGCTCACGGGAGAACACAGATACGCAGTATTTT
V gene: TRBV27; D gene: TRBD2; J gene: TRBJ2-7; clone size: many; CDR3 length: 15; CDR3 protein: CASRPLAGTTYEQYF; CDR3 DNA: TGTGCCAGCAGGCCCCTCGCCGGGACTACCTACGAGCAGTACTTC
V gene: TRBV20-1; D gene: -; J gene: TRBJ2-3; clone size: -; CDR3 length: 14; CDR3 protein: CSARGFGGTDTQYF; CDR3 DNA: TGCAGTGCTAGGGGGTTCGGGGGAACAGATACGCAGTATTTT
V gene: TRBV11-2; D gene: TRBD2; J gene: TRBJ2-1; clone size: many; CDR3 length: 18; CDR3 protein: CASSPGLADSSSRNEQFF; CDR3 DNA: TGTGCCAGCAGCCCGGGACTAGCGGATTCCTCATCGCGGAATGAGCAGTTCTTC
V gene: TRBV7-9; D gene: -; J gene: TRBJ2-2; clone size: many; CDR3 length: 14; CDR3 protein: CASRTRGVGGELFF; CDR3 DNA: TGTGCCAGCAGAACTCGTGGCGTTGGCGGGGAGCTGTTTTTT
V gene: TRBV18; D gene: -; J gene: TRBJ2-1; clone size: many; CDR3 length: 15; CDR3 protein: CASSLTGTGDNEQFF; CDR3 DNA: TGTGCCAGCTCACTGACCGGGACGGGGGACAATGAGCAGTTCTTC
V gene: TRBV6-1; D gene: TRBD2; J gene: TRBJ2-7; clone size: -; CDR3 length: 15; CDR3 protein: CASRAPGLAGPEQYF; CDR3 DNA: TGTGCCAGCAGGGCTCCGGGACTAGCGGGACCCGAGCAGTACTTC
V gene: TRBV6-2/TRBV6-3; D gene: TRBD1; J gene: TRBJ2-6; clone size: -; CDR3 length: 16; CDR3 protein: CASSPDRAPGANVLTF; CDR3 DNA: TGTGCCAGCAGCCCCGACAGGGCTCCTGGGGCCAACGTCCTGACTTTC
V gene: TRBV7-2; D gene: TRBD1; J gene: TRBJ2-1; clone size: many; CDR3 length: 15; CDR3 protein: CASSLDRGYYNEQFF; CDR3 DNA: TGTGCCAGCAGCTTGGACAGGGGGTATTACAATGAGCAGTTCTTC
V gene: TRBV12-3/TRBV12-4; D gene: -; J gene: TRBJ2-3; clone size: many; CDR3 length: 11; CDR3 protein: CASSAADTQYF; CDR3 DNA: TGTGCCAGCAGTGCAGCAGATACGCAGTATTTT
V gene: TRBV7-3; D gene: TRBD2; J gene: TRBJ2-1; clone size: many; CDR3 length: 16; CDR3 protein: CASSSRTSGSYNEQFF; CDR3 DNA: TGTGCCAGCAGCTCCCGGACTAGCGGAAGTTACAATGAGCAGTTCTTC
V gene: TRBV20-1; D gene: TRBD2; J gene: TRBJ2-1; clone size: few; CDR3 length: 14; CDR3 protein: CSARDQRGVNEQFF; CDR3 DNA: TGCAGTGCTAGAGATCAGCGGGGGGTCAATGAGCAGTTCTTC
V gene: TRBV20-1; D gene: -; J gene: TRBJ1-3; clone size: -; CDR3 length: 14; CDR3 protein: CSATGAPEGNTIYF; CDR3 DNA: TGCAGTGCCACCGGGGCTCCGGAGGGTAACACCATATATTTT
V gene: TRBV14; D gene: -; J gene: TRBJ2-1; clone size: many; CDR3 length: 13; CDR3 protein: CASSPSERSEQFF; CDR3 DNA: TGTGCCAGCAGCCCGTCAGAGCGGTCCGAGCAGTTCTTC
V gene: TRBV28; D gene: TRBD2; J gene: TRBJ2-4; clone size: few; CDR3 length: 13; CDR3 protein: CATLAGVENIQYF; CDR3 DNA: TGTGCCACCCTAGCGGGAGTGGAAAACATTCAGTACTTC
V gene: TRBV6-1; D gene: -; J gene: TRBJ1-5; clone size: many; CDR3 length: 14; CDR3 protein: CASSESGVREPQHF; CDR3 DNA: TGTGCCAGCAGTGAATCGGGGGTCCGGGAGCCCCAGCATTTT
V gene: TRBV5-1; D gene: -; J gene: TRBJ2-6; clone size: -; CDR3 length: 18; CDR3 protein: CASSATSTGGAGANVLTF; CDR3 DNA: TGCGCCAGCAGCGCGACTTCAACAGGGGGGGCTGGGGCCAACGTCCTGACTTTC
V gene: TRBV7-2; D gene: -; J gene: TRBJ2-2; clone size: many; CDR3 length: 15; CDR3 protein: CASSLMVNTVRELFF; CDR3 DNA: TGTGCCAGCAGCTTAATGGTTAACACAGTCAGGGAGCTGTTTTTT
V gene: TRBV27; D gene: TRBD2; J gene: TRBJ2-2; clone size: -; CDR3 length: 16; CDR3 protein: CASSPGGSGPTGELFF; CDR3 DNA: TGTGCCAGCAGTCCCGGGGGTAGCGGGCCTACCGGGGAGCTGTTTTTT
V gene: TRBV9; D gene: -; J gene: TRBJ2-3; clone size: few; CDR3 length: 16; CDR3 protein: CASSVGPGAPYDTQYF; CDR3 DNA: TGTGCCAGCAGCGTGGGACCCGGAGCTCCTTATGATACGCAGTATTTT
V gene: TRBV24-1; D gene: TRBD2; J gene: TRBJ2-1; clone size: many; CDR3 length: 16; CDR3 protein: CATSDPSGRSYNEQFF; CDR3 DNA: TGTGCCACCAGTGACCCTAGCGGGAGGTCCTACAATGAGCAGTTCTTC
V gene: TRBV14; D gene: TRBD1; J gene: TRBJ2-5; clone size: -; CDR3 length: 16; CDR3 protein: CASSPDRGKGQETQYF; CDR3 DNA: TGTGCCAGCAGCCCCGACAGGGGGAAGGGCCAAGAGACCCAGTACTTC
V gene: TRBV6-5; D gene: TRBD1; J gene: TRBJ1-2; clone size: many; CDR3 length: 14; CDR3 protein: CASSYSDREDGYTF; CDR3 DNA: TGTGCCAGCAGTTACTCAGACAGGGAGGATGGCTACACCTTC
V gene: TRBV12-3/TRBV12-4; D gene: -; J gene: TRBJ1-1; clone size: many; CDR3 length: 14; CDR3 protein: CASSLSGDNTEAFF; CDR3 DNA: TGTGCCAGCAGTTTATCAGGGGACAACACTGAAGCTTTCTTT
V gene: TRBV29-1; D gene: TRBD1; J gene: TRBJ1-1; clone size: many; CDR3 length: 16; CDR3 protein: CSVDLGQGTGTTEAFF; CDR3 DNA: TGCAGCGTTGACCTCGGACAGGGGACCGGGACCACTGAAGCTTTCTTT
V gene: TRBV20-1; D gene: TRBD1; J gene: TRBJ2-2; clone size: many; CDR3 length: 15; CDR3 protein: CSAKKDRAFPGELFF; CDR3 DNA: TGCAGTGCTAAAAAAGACAGGGCTTTTCCCGGGGAGCTGTTTTTT
V gene: TRBV21-1; D gene: -; J gene: TRBJ2-7; clone size: -; CDR3 length: 13; CDR3 protein: CASTPPGFYEQYF; CDR3 DNA: TGTGCCAGCACCCCACCAGGGTTCTACGAGCAGTACTTC
V gene: TRBV4-3; D gene: TRBD2; J gene: TRBJ2-7; clone size: many; CDR3 length: 15; CDR3 protein: CASSQEAGGSYEQYF; CDR3 DNA: TGCGCCAGCAGCCAAGAGGCGGGAGGAAGCTACGAGCAGTACTTC
V gene: TRBV3-1; D gene: -; J gene: TRBJ1-5; clone size: many; CDR3 length: 14; CDR3 protein: CASSQGDLNQPQHF; CDR3 DNA: TGTGCCAGCAGCCAAGGGGACCTAAATCAGCCCCAGCATTTT